This TCR beta chain came from a study of OX40 agonist ivuxolimab in advanced cancers. This CDR3 is 16 amino acids long. V was shortened by 5 bases and J by 8 bases, with 21 bases between the two germline ends. From germline, CDR1 is SGHVS and CDR2 FNYEAQ. Here immunoSEQ multiplex PCR was the method, and the copy in TCRdb shows in-frame clones only, minus some. The sample consists of approximately 76,000 clones, about 82% of them appearing once. The specimen comprised CD4+ or CD8+ T cells sorted from blood, sampled in a trial of the OX40 agonist ivuxolimab. This TCR was sampled from an adult with an advanced solid tumor such as melanoma, head and neck, liver or kidney cancer. The J gene is TRBJ2-2, the V gene TRBV7-6, with D possibly TRBD2 on 6 matching bases. The CDR3 spells CASSLGTGRIVGELFF. The CDR3 nucleotides read TGTGCCAGCAGCCTGGGGACTGGGCGAATAGTTGGGGAGCTGTTTTTT.